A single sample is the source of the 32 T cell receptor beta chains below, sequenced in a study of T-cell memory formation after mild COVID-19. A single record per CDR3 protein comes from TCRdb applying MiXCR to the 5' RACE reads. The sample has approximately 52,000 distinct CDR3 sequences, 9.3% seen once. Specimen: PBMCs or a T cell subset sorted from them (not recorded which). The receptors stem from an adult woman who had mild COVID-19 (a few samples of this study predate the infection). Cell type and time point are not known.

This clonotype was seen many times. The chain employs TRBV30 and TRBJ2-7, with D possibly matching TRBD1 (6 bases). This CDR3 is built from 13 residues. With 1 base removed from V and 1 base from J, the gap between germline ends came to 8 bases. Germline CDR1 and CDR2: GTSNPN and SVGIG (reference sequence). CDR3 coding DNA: TGTGCCTGGAGTGGGACAGCGTCCTACGAGCAGTACTTC. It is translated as CAWSGTASYEQYF.

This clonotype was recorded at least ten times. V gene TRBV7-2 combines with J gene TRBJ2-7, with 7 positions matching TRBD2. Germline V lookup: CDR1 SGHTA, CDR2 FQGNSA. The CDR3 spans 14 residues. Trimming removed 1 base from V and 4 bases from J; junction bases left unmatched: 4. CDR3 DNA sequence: TGTGCCAGCAGCTTAGGCGGGAGCCTATACGAGCAGTACTTC. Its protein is CASSLGGSLYEQYF.

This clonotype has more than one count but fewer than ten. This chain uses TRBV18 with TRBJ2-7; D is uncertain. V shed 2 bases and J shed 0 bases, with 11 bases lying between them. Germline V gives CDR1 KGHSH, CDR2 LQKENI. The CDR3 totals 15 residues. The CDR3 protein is CASSPGSQGSYEQYF. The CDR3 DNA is TGTGCCAGCTCACCAGGCAGTCAAGGCTCCTACGAGCAGTACTTC.

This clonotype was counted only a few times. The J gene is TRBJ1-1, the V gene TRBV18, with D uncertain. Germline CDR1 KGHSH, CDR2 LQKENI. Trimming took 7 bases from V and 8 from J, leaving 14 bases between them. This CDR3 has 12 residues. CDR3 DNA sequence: TGTGCCAGCTGGCCGGGCTATAAAGAAGCTTTCTTT. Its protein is CASWPGYKEAFF.

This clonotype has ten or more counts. DNA of the CDR3: TGCAGTGCTAGAGATGTGGGGCAGGCGAACTATGGCTACACCTTC. Protein: CSARDVGQANYGYTF. V gene TRBV20-1 combines with J gene TRBJ1-2, with a tentative D call TRBD1 (5 bases). Per germline, CDR1 DFQATT and CDR2 SNEGSKA (reference sequence). Trimming took 0 bases from V and 2 from J, leaving 13 bases between them. CDR3 length: 15 amino acids.

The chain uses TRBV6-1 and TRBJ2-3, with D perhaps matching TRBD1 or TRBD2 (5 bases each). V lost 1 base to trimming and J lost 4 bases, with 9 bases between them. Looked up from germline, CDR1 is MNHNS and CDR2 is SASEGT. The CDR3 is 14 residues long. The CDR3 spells CASSEGRGADTQYF. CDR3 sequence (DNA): TGTGCCAGCAGTGAAGGGAGAGGGGCAGATACGCAGTATTTT.

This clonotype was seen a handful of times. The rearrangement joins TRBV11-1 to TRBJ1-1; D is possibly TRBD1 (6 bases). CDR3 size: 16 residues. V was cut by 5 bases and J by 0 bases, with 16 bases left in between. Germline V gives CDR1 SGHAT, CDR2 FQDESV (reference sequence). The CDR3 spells CASSPRSGALNTEAFF. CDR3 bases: TGTGCCAGCAGCCCCCGTTCGGGGGCACTGAACACTGAAGCTTTCTTT.

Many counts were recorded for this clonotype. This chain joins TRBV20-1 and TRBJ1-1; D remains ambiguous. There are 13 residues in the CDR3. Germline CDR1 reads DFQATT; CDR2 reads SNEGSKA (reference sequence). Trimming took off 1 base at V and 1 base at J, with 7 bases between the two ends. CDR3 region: CSARGVTNTEAFF. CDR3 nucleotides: TGCAGTGCTAGAGGGGTGACGAACACTGAAGCTTTCTTT.

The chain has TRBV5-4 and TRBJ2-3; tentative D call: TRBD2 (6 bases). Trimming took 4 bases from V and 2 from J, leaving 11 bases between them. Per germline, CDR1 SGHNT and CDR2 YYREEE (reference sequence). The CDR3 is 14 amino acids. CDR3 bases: TGTGCCAGCAGCCTGGGACTTATCACAGATACGCAGTATTTT. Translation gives CASSLGLITDTQYF.

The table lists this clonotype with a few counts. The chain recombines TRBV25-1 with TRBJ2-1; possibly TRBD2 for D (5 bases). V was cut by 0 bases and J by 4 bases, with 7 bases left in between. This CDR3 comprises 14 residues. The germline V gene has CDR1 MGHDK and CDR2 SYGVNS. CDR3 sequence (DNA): TGTGCCAGCAGTGAATATGAGGGATACAATGAGCAGTTCTTC. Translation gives CASSEYEGYNEQFF.

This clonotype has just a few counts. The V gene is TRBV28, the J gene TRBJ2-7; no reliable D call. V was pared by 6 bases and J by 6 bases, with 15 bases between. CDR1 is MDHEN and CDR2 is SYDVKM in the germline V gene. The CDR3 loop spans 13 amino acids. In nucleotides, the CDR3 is TGTGCCAGCAGAGACTCGTTACTGGCCGAGCAGTACTTC. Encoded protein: CASRDSLLAEQYF.

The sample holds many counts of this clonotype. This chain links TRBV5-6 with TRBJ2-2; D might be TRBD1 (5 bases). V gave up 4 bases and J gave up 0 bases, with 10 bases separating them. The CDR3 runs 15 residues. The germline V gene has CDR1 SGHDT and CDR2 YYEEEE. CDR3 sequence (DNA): TGTGCCAGCAGCATAGGACATTCGAACACCGGGGAGCTGTTTTTT. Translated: CASSIGHSNTGELFF.

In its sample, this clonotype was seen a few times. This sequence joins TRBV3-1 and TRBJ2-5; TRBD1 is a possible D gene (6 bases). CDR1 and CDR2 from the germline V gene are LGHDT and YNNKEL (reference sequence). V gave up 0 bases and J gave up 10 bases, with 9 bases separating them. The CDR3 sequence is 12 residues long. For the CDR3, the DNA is TGTGCCAGCAGCCAAGATCGAGGGGGCCAGTACTTC. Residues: CASSQDRGGQYF.

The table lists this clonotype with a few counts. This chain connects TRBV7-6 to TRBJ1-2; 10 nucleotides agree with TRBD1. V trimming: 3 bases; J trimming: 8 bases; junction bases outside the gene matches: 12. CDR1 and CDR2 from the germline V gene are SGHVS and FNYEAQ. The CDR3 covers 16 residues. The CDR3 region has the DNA TGTGCCAGCAGCTTTGACCCGGGACAGGGGCTGGGCGGCTACACCTTC. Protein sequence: CASSFDPGQGLGGYTF.

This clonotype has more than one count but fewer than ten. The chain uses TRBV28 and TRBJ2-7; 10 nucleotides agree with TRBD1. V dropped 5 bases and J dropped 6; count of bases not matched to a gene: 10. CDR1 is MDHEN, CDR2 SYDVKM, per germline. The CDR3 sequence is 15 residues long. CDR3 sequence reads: CASSAPGQGSSEQYF. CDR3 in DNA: TGTGCCAGCAGTGCTCCGGGACAGGGGTCAAGCGAGCAGTACTTC. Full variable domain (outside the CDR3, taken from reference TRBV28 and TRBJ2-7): DVKVTQSSRYLVKRTGEKVFLECVQDMDHENMFWYRQDPGLGLRLIYFSYDVKMKEKGDIPEGYSVSREKKERFSLILESASTNQTSMYLCASSAPGQGSSEQYFGPGTRLTVT.

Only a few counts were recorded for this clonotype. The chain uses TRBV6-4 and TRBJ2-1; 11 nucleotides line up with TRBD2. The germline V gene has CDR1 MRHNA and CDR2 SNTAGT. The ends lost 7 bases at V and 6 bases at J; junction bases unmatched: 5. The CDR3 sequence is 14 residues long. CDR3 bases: TGTGCCAGCAAGGGCCTAGCGGGGGGCAATGAGCAGTTCTTC. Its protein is CASKGLAGGNEQFF.

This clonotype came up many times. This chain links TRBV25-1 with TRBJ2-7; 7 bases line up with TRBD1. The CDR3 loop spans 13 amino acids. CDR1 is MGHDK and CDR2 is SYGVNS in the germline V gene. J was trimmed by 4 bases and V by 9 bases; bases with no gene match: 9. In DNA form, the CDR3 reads TGTGCCAGTTCGACAGGGTTCGTTTACGAGCAGTACTTC. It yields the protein CASSTGFVYEQYF.

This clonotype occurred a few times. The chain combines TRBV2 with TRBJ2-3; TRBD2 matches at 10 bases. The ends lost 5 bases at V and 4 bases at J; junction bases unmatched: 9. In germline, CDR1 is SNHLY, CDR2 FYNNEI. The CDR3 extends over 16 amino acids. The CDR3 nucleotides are TGTGCCAGCAGTAGTCGTCTAGCGGGGGTCGCAGATACGCAGTATTTT. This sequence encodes CASSSRLAGVADTQYF.

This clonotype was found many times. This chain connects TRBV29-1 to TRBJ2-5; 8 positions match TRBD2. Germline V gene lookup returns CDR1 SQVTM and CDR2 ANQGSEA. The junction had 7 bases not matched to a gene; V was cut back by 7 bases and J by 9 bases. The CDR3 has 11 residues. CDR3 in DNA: TGCAGCGGGACGGGAGGGGGGTCCCAGTACTTC. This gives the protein CSGTGGGSQYF.

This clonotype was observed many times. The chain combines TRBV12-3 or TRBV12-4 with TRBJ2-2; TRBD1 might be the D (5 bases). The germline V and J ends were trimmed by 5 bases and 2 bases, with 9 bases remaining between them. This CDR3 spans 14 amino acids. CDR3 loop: CASSMTVNTGELFF. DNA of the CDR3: TGTGCCAGCAGTATGACAGTAAACACCGGGGAGCTGTTTTTT.

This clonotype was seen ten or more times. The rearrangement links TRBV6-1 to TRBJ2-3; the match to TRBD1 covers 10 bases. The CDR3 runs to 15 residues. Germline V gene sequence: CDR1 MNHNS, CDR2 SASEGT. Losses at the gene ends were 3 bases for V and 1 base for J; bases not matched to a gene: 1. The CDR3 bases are TGTGCCAGCAGTGATGGGACAGGGGGCACAGATACGCAGTATTTT. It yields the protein CASSDGTGGTDTQYF.

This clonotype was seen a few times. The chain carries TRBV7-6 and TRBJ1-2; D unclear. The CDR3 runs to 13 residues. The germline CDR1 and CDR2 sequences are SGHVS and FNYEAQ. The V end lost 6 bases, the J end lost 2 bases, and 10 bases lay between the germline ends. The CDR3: CASRPAGNYGYTF. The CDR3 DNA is TGTGCCAGCAGACCTGCAGGAAACTATGGCTACACCTTC.

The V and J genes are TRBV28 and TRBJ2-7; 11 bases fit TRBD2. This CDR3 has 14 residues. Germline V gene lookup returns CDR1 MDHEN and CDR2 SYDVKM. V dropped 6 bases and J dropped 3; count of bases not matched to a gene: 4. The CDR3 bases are TGTGCCAGCAGAGGTACTAGCGGGAGCTACGAGCAGTACTTC. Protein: CASRGTSGSYEQYF.

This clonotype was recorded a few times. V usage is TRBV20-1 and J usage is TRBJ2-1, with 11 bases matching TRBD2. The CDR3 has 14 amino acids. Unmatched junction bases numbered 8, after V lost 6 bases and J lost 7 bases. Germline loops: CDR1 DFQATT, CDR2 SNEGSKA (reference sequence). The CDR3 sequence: CSAPSGGLWNEQFF. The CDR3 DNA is TGCAGTGCCCCTAGCGGGGGGCTCTGGAATGAGCAGTTCTTC.

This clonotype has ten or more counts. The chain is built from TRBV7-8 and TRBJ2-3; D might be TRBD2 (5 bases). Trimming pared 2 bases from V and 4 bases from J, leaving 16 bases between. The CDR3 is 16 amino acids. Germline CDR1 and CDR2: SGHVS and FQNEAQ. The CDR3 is CASSLMERTVPDTQYF. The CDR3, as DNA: TGTGCCAGCAGCTTAATGGAACGGACTGTCCCAGATACGCAGTATTTT.

The CDR3 DNA follows: TGCAGCGTTTGGGTAAAGTTGGGACAGTTCTTC. It specifies CSVWVKLGQFF. This chain links TRBV29-1 with TRBJ2-1; the D is unclear. This CDR3 is built from 11 residues. CDR1 SQVTM and CDR2 ANQGSEA come from the germline V gene. The V end was cut by 5 bases, the J end by 13 bases, with 15 bases between.

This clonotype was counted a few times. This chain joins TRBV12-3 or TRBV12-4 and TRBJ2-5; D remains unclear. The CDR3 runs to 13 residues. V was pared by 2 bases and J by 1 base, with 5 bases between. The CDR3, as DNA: TGTGCCAGCAGTTTACCTCCCCAAGAGACCCAGTACTTC. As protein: CASSLPPQETQYF.

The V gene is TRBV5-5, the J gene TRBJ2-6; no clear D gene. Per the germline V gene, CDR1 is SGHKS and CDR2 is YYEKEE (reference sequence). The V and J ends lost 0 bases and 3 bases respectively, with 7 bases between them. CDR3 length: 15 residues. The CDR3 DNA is TGTGCCAGCAGCTTGGGGGCAAGTGGGGCCAACGTCCTGACTTTC. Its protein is CASSLGASGANVLTF.

This CDR3 is CASSSGTGSTDTQYF. The CDR3 bases are TGTGCCAGCAGTTCGGGAACGGGAAGCACAGATACGCAGTATTTT. The V call is TRBV12-3 or TRBV12-4, the J call TRBJ2-3; D possibly corresponds to TRBD2 (5 bases). The CDR3 spans 15 residues. Trimming shortened V by 4 bases and J by 0 bases, and 11 bases separated the two germline ends.

The CDR3 loop is CATSNEWRGGGRGNQPQHF. The CDR3, as DNA: TGTGCCACCAGCAACGAGTGGCGAGGGGGCGGTCGGGGCAATCAGCCCCAGCATTTT. The gene calls are TRBV15 and TRBJ1-5; 7 bases line up with TRBD1. Germline V gives CDR1 LNHNV, CDR2 YYDKDF (reference sequence). The CDR3 loop spans 19 amino acids. Germline trimming cut 4 bases from V and 2 bases from J; bases unmatched to any gene: 17. The entire variable domain, with the rest obtained from reference TRBV15 and TRBJ1-5, is as follows: DAMVIQNPRYQVTQFGKPVTLSCSQTLNHNVMYWYQQKSSQAPKLLFHYYDKDFNNEADTPDNFQSRRPNTSFCFLDIRSPGLGDTAMYLCATSNEWRGGGRGNQPQHFGDGTRLSIL.

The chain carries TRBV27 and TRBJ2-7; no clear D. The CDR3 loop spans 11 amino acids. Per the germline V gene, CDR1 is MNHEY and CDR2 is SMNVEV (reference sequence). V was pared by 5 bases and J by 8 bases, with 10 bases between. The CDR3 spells CASSHGRKQYF. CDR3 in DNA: TGTGCCAGCAGTCACGGACGGAAGCAGTACTTC.

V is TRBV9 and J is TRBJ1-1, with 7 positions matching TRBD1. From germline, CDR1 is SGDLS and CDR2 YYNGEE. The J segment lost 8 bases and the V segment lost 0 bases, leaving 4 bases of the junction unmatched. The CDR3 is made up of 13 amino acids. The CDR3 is CASSVGVGQEAFF. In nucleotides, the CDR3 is TGTGCCAGCAGCGTAGGAGTGGGACAGGAAGCTTTCTTT.